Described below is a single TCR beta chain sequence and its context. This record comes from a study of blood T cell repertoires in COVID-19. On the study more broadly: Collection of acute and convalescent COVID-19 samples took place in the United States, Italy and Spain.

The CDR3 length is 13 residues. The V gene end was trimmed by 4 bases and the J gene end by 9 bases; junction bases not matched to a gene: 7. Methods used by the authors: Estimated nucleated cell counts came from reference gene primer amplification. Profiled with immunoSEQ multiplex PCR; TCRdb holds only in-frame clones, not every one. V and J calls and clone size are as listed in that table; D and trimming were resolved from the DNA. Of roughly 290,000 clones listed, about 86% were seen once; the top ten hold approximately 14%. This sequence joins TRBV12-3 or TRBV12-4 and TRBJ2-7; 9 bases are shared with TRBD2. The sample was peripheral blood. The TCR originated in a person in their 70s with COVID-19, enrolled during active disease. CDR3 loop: CASSSSGAAVQYF. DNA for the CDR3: TGTGCCAGCAGTTCTAGCGGGGCCGCCGTGCAGTACTTC.